This TCR beta chain was recorded in a study of early T cells in non-severe SARS-CoV-2 infection. Across the study: The chains were unpaired, and the sequenced material was bulk RNA from unsorted whole blood. Study-level findings and limits: VDJdb-based annotation leaned toward anti-spike CD8 responses and missed private and CD4 specificities.

A word on this clonotype: Its specificity is not known.

The protocol attached unique molecular identifiers to individual cDNA molecules. TCRdb itself ran the 5' RACE reads through MiXCR, one entry per CDR3 protein. The data hold about 80,000 distinct CDR3 sequences, with roughly an eighth observed a single time. V lost 0 bases and J 3 bases, leaving 15 bases between the germline ends. The CDR3 extends over 17 amino acids. Germline V gives CDR1 SGHDT, CDR2 YYEEEE. Source material: whole blood. The V and J genes are TRBV5-6 and TRBJ2-2, with a possible D match to TRBD1 (6 bases). The clonotype originates from an adult who was a healthcare worker with PCR-confirmed SARS-CoV-2 infection or an uninfected control (not recorded which). CDR3 DNA: TGTGCCAGCAGCTTGGATGGTCGGCCAGGGGACACCGGGGAGCTGTTTTTT. Encoded protein: CASSLDGRPGDTGELFF.